This T cell receptor (beta chain) appears in the sequencing data of a study of T cells after yellow fever vaccination. Findings and caveats of the study: Any FACS-sorted repertoire could hold abundant clonotypes that contaminate it from the bulk population. Weaker in magnitude, the secondary response showed a faster peak on day 5 versus 15.

Generation of TCR cDNA used 5'RACE template switching (which added a universal primer site and UMIs). One entry per CDR3 protein results from TCRdb running MiXCR on the 5' RACE reads. This table has nearly 350,000 distinct CDR3 sequences, around 8.1% appearing once. The CDR3 is 16 residues long. Germline V CDR1 and CDR2: DFQATT, SNEGSKA (reference sequence). This clonotype was seen a single time. As yet, its antigen is unknown. A junction boundary mismatches the germline segment, possibly from a read error. This sequence was found in a man aged 18 to 35 who received the YFV17D yellow fever vaccine. The starting material was PBMCs, obtained more than 35 days after the first yellow fever vaccination. The V call is TRBV20-1, the J call TRBJ1-1, with D perhaps matching TRBD1 (5 bases). CDR3 DNA: TGCTGTGCTAGAGATTTGGCAGGGACGTTGAACACTGAAGCTTTCTTT. Protein: CCARDLAGTLNTEAFF.